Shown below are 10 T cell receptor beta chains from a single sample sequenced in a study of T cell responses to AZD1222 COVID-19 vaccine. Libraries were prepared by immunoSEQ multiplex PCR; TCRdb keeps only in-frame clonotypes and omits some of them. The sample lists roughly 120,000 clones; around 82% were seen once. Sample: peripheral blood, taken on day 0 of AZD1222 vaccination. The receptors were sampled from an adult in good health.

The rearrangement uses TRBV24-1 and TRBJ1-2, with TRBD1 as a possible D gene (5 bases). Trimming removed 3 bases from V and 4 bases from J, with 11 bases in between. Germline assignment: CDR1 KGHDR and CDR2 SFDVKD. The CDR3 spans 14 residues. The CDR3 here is CATSDRQFRYGYTF. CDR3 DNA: TGTGCCACCAGTGATCGACAGTTTCGCTATGGCTACACCTTC.

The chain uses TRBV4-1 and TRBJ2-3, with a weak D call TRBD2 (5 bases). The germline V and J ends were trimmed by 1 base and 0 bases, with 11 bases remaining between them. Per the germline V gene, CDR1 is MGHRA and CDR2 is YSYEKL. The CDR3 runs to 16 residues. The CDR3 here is CASSQGPAASTDTQYF. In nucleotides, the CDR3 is TGCGCCAGCAGCCAAGGTCCAGCGGCTAGCACAGATACGCAGTATTTT.

In DNA form, the CDR3 reads TGTGCCAGCAGTGAAGTCACCCAGCCCCAGCATTTT. This translates into CASSEVTQPQHF. The chain has TRBV2 and TRBJ1-5; D unresolved. Trimming removed 1 base from V and 7 bases from J, with 5 bases in between. This CDR3 has 12 amino acids. Germline-derived CDR1 and CDR2 are SNHLY and FYNNEI. Looking up the rest from reference TRBV2 and TRBJ1-5 gives the full variable domain: EPEVTQTPSHQVTQMGQEVILRCVPISNHLYFYWYRQILGQKVEFLVSFYNNEISEKSEIFDDQFSVERPDGSNFTLKIRSTKLEDSAMYFCASSEVTQPQHFGDGTRLSIL.

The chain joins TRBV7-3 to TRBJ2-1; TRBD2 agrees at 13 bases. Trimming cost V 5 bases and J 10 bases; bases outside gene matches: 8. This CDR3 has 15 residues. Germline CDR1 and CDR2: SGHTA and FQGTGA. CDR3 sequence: CASSPRTSGREEQFF. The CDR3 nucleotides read TGTGCCAGCAGCCCCCGGACTAGCGGGAGAGAGGAGCAGTTCTTC. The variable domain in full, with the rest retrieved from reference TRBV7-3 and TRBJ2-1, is GAGVSQTPSNKVTEKGKYVELRCDPISGHTALYWYRQSLGQGPEFLIYFQGTGAADDSGLPNDRFFAVRPEGSVSTLKIQRTERGDSAVYLCASSPRTSGREEQFFGPGTRLTVL.

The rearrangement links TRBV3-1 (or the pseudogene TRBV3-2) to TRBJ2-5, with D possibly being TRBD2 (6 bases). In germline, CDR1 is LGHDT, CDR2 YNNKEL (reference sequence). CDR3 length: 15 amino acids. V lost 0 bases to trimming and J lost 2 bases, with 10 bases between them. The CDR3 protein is CASSQEGLRQETQYF. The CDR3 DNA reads TGTGCCAGCAGCCAAGAGGGACTCCGACAAGAGACCCAGTACTTC.

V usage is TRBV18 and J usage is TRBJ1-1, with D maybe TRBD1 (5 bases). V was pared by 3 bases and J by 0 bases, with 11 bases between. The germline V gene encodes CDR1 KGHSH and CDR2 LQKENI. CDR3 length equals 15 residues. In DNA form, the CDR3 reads TGTGCCAGCTCACCCTCCAGGGTAATGAACACTGAAGCTTTCTTT. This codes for CASSPSRVMNTEAFF.

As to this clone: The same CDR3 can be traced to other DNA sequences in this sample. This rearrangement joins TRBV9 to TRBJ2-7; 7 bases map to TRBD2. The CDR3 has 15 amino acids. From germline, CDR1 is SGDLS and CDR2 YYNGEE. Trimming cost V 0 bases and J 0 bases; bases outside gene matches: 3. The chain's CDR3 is CASSVGASGSYEQYF. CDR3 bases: TGTGCCAGCAGCGTAGGGGCTAGCGGCTCCTACGAGCAGTACTTC.

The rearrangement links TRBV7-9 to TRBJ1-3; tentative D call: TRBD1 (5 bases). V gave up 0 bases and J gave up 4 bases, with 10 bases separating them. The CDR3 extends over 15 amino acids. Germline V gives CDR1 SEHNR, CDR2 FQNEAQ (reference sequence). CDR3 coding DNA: TGTGCCAGCAGCTTAGCCGGACACCTAGGAAACACCATATATTTT. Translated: CASSLAGHLGNTIYF.

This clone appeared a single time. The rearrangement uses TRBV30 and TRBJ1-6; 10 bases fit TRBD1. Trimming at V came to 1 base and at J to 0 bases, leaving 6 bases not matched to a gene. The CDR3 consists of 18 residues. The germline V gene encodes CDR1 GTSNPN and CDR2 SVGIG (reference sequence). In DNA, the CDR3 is TGTGCCTGGAGTGCACCGGGACAGGGGTTCTCCTATAATTCACCCCTCCACTTT. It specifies CAWSAPGQGFSYNSPLHF.

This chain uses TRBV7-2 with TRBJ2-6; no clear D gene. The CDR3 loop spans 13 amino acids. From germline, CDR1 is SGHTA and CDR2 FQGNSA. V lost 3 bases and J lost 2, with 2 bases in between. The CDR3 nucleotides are TGTGCCAGCAGCTTTACTGGGGCCAACGTCCTGACTTTC. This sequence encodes CASSFTGANVLTF.